This T cell receptor (beta chain) was found in a study of T cells expressing NK-cell markers. There are 14 residues in the CDR3. Germline V gene sequence: CDR1 LNHNV, CDR2 YYDKDF (reference sequence). Following a re-call of the 5' RACE reads, TCRdb has one entry per CDR3 protein and lacks DNA. The table lists almost 450,000 distinct CDR3 sequences. The TCR originated in a woman between 18 and 69 years old in good health. V is TRBV15 and J is TRBJ2-5; without DNA, the TCRdb call of TRBD2 cannot be checked. The sequencing input was blood T cells: a sorted CD56 or NKG2C T cell subset, CD4+ or CD8+ T cells, or bulk PBMC T cells (not recorded which). CDR3 sequence reads: CATSSRPGTETQYF.